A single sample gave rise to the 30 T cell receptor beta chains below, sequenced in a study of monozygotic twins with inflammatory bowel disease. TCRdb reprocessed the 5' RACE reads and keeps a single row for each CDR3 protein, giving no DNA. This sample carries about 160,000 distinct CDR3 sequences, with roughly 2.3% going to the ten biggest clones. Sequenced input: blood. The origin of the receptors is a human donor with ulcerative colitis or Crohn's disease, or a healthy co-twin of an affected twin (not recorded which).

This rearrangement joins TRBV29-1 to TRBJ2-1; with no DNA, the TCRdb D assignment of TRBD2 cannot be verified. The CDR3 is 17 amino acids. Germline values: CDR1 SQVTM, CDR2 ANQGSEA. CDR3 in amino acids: CSVAGRGLAGGYNEQFF.

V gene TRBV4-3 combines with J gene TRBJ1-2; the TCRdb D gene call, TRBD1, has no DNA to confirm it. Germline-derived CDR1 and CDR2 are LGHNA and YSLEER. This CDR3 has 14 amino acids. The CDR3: CASSQAAGDYGYTF.

CDR3 sequence reads: CSASDDRSGANVLTF. The chain carries TRBV20-1 and TRBJ2-6. The CDR3 sequence is 15 residues long. Germline CDR1 and CDR2: DFQATT and SNEGSKA (reference sequence).

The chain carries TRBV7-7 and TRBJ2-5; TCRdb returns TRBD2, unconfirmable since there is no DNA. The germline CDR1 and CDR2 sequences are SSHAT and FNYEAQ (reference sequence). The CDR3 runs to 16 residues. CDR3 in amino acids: CASSGGRTAAGETQYF.

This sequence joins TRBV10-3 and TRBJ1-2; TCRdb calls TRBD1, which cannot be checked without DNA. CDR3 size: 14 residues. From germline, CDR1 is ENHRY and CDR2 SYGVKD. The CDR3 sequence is CAINDRTSNYGYTF.

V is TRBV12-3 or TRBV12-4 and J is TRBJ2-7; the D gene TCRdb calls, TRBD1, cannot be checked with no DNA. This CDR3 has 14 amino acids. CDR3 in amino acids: CASSPPRLAYEQYF.

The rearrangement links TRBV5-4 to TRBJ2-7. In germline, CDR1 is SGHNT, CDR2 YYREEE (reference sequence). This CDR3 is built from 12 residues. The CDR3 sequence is CASRADTYEQYF. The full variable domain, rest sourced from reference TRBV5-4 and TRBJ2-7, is ETGVTQSPTHLIKTRGQQVTLRCSSQSGHNTVSWYQQALGQGPQFIFQYYREEENGRGNFPPRFSGLQFPNYSSELNVNALELDDSALYLCASRADTYEQYFGPGTRLTVT.

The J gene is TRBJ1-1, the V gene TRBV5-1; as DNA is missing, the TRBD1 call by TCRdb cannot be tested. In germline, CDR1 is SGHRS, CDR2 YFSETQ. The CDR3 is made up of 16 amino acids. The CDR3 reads CASQIKISGMNTEAFF. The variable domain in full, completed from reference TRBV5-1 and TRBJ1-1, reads KAGVTQTPRYLIKTRGQQVTLSCSPISGHRSVSWYQQTPGQGLQFLFEYFSETQRNKGNFPGRFSGRQFSNSRSEMNVSTLELGDSALYLCASQIKISGMNTEAFFGQGTRLTVV.

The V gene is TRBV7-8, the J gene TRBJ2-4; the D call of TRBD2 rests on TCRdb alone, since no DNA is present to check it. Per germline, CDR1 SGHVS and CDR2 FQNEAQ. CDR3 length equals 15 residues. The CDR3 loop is CASSRTSGSVNIQYF.

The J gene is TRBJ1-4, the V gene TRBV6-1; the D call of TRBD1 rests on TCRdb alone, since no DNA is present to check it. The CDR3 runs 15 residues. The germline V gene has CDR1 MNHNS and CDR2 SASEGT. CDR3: CASSPRGETNEKLFF.

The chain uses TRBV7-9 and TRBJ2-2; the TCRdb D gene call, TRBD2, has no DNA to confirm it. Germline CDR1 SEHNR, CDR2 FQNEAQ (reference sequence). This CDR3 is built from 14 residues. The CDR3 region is CASTLGRNTGELFF.

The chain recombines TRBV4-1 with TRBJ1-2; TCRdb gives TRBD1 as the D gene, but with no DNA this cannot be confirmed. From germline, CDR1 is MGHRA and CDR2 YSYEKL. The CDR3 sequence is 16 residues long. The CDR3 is CASSQRIGQGGHGYTF.

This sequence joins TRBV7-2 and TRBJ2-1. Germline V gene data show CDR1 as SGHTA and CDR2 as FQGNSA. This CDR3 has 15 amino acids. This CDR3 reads CASSLAGTTYNEQFF.

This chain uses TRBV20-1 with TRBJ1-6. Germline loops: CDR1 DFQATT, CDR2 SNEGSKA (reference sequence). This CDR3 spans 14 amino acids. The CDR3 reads CSARDLTYNSPLHF.

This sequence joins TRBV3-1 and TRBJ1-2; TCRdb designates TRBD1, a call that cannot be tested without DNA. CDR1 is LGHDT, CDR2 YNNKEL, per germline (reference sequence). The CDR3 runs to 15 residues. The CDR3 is CASSQNRRTNYGYTF. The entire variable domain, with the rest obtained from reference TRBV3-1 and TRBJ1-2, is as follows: DTAVSQTPKYLVTQMGNDKSIKCEQNLGHDTMYWYKQDSKKFLKIMFSYNNKELIINETVPNRFSPKSPDKAHLNLHINSLELGDSAVYFCASSQNRRTNYGYTFGSGTRLTVV.

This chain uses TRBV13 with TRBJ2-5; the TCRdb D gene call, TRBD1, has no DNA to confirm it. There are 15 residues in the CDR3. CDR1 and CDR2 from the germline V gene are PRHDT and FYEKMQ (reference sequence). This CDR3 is CASSDRDRAKETQYF.

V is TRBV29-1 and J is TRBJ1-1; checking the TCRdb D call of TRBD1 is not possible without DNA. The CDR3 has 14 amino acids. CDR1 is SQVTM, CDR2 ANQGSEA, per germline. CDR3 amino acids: CSVIPDRGRTEAFF.

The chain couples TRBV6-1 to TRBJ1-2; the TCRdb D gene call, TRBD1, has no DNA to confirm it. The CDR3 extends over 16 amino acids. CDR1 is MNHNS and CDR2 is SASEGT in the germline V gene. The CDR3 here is CASRLSGTGPNYGYTF.

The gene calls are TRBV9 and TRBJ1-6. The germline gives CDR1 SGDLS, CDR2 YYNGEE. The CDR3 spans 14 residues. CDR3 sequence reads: CASSVGRYNLPLHF.

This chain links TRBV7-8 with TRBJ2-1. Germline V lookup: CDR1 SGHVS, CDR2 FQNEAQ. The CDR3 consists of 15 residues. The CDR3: CASSLKGSSYNEQFF.

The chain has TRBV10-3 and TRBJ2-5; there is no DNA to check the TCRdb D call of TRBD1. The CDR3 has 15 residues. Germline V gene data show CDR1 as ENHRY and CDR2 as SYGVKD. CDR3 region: CAISGAGALQETQYF.

CDR3: CASRSYKGTGELFF. V and J are TRBV7-3 and TRBJ2-2; with no DNA, the TCRdb D assignment of TRBD1 cannot be verified. Germline loops: CDR1 SGHTA, CDR2 FQGTGA. This CDR3 has 14 amino acids.

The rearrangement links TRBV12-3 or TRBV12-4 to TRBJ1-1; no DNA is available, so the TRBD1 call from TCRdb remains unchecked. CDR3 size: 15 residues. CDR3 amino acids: CASRGGHYMNTEAFF.

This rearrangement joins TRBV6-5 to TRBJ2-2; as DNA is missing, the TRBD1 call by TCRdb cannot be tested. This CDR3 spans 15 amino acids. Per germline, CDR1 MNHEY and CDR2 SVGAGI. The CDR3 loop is CASSYSAGDTGELFF.

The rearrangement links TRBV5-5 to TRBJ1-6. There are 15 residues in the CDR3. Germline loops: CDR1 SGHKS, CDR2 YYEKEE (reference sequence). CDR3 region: CASGRGISYNSPLHF.

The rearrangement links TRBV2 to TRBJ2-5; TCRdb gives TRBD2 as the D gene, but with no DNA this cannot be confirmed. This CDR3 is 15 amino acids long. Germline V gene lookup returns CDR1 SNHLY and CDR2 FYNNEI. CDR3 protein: CASSDPREGLKTQYF.

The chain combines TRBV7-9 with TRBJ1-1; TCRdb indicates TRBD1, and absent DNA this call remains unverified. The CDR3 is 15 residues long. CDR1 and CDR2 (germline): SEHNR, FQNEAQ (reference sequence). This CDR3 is CASSLSTGGPPEAFF.

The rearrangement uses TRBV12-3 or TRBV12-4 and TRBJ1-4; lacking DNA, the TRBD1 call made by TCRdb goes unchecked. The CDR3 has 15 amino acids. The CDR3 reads CASSLVLGAGEKLFF.

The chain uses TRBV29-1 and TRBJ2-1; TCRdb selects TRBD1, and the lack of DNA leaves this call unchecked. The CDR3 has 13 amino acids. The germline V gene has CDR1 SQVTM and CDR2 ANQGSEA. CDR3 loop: CSVRTGVTNEQFF.

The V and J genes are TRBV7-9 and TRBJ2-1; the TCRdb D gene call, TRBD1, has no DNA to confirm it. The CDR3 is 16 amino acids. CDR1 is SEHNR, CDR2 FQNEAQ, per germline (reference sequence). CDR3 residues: CASSPPHPSSYNEQFF.